The 17 T cell receptor beta chains reported below all come from one sample, sequenced in a study of control samples from healthy donors and cancer patients. The method was immunoSEQ multiplex PCR; TCRdb's version includes in-frame clones alone and lacks a portion of them. In the table there are under 200,000 clones, 80% to 90% of which are singletons. The sequencing input was blood. The origin of the receptors is a woman aged 30 to 39 in good health.

This sequence joins TRBV19 and TRBJ1-2; D gene uncertain. Per the germline V gene, CDR1 is LNHDA and CDR2 is SQIVND (reference sequence). The CDR3 spans 13 residues. Trimming stripped 7 bases from V and 4 bases from J, with 13 bases between. This CDR3 is CASIEAFGYGYTF. DNA of the CDR3: TGTGCCAGTATCGAGGCGTTTGGCTATGGCTACACCTTC.

This clone was counted a single time. The chain employs TRBV6-5 and TRBJ2-3; tentative D call: TRBD2 (5 bases). This CDR3 spans 15 amino acids. Trimming removed 7 bases at V and 3 bases at J, with 17 bases between. CDR1 MNHEY and CDR2 SVGAGI come from the germline V gene. The CDR3: CASIGRPGSTDTQYF. The CDR3 bases are TGTGCCAGCATCGGAAGGCCGGGGAGTACAGATACGCAGTATTTT.

V and J are TRBV28 and TRBJ2-7; D might be TRBD2 (6 bases). The germline CDR1 and CDR2 sequences are MDHEN and SYDVKM. V was pared by 4 bases and J by 3 bases, with 10 bases between. CDR3 length equals 13 residues. The CDR3 coding sequence is TGTGCCAGCAGTTCGGGACTGAGCTACGAGCAGTACGTC. As protein: CASSSGLSYEQYV.

The chain employs TRBV5-5 and TRBJ2-1; a weak D match, TRBD1 (5 bases). The CDR3 consists of 15 residues. Germline CDR1 SGHKS, CDR2 YYEKEE (reference sequence). V shed 4 bases and J shed 0 bases, with 11 bases lying between them. CDR3 nucleotides: TGTGCCAGCAGCCTGACAGTTAGCTCCTACAATGAGCAGTTCTTC. Amino acids: CASSLTVSSYNEQFF.

This clone occurred once. The chain combines TRBV14 with TRBJ2-1, with TRBD2 matching 7 bases. Germline V CDR1 and CDR2: SGHDN, FVKESK. The CDR3 consists of 17 residues. With 0 bases clipped from V and 5 bases from J, the junction kept 10 bases outside the gene matches. The CDR3 nucleotides read TGTGCCAGCAGCCAAGAAGGGAGCGGGGCATTCCACAATGAGCAGTTCTTC. Its protein product is CASSQEGSGAFHNEQFF. Filled out from reference TRBV14 and TRBJ2-1, the complete variable domain reads EAGVTQFPSHSVIEKGQTVTLRCDPISGHDNLYWYRRVMGKEIKFLLHFVKESKQDESGMPNNRFLAERTGGTYSTLKVQPAELEDSGVYFCASSQEGSGAFHNEQFFGPGTRLTVL.

The CDR3 protein is CASRGQGGYEQYF. The DNA for the CDR3 is TGTGCCAGCAGGGGACAGGGGGGCTACGAGCAGTACTTC. This rearrangement joins TRBV7-9 to TRBJ2-7; the match to TRBD1 covers 11 bases. CDR3 length: 13 amino acids. CDR1 SEHNR and CDR2 FQNEAQ come from the germline V gene (reference sequence). V gave up 6 bases and J gave up 3 bases; unmatched junction bases: 1.

The chain is built from TRBV5-4 and TRBJ2-1; D gene ambiguous. CDR1 SGHNT and CDR2 YYREEE come from the germline V gene (reference sequence). The CDR3 loop spans 16 amino acids. The V gene lost 0 bases and the J gene lost 3 bases, with 13 bases spanning the gap. The CDR3 loop reads CASSLDSPIVYNEQFF. CDR3 in DNA: TGTGCCAGCAGCTTGGACTCCCCAATAGTCTACAATGAGCAGTTCTTC.

The rearrangement uses TRBV19 and TRBJ2-4; no firm D call. Matching the DNA end better, TRBJ2-7 makes the J call doubtful. Germline V gives CDR1 LNHDA, CDR2 SQIVND (reference sequence). The CDR3 has 10 residues. The CDR3 coding sequence is TGTGCCAGTAGTGTGGGCGAGCAGTACTTC. Its protein is CASSVGEQYF.

This clone was observed once. This chain joins TRBV27 and TRBJ2-1; 8 bases line up with TRBD2. CDR1 and CDR2 from the germline V gene are MNHEY and SMNVEV (reference sequence). This CDR3 comprises 15 residues. Trimming at V came to 6 bases and at J to 9 bases, leaving 13 bases not matched to a gene. Written as DNA, the CDR3 is TGTGCCAGCAGGGCCGGGACTAGTGTTCTTGGTGAGCAGTTCTTC. Encoded protein: CASRAGTSVLGEQFF.

The CDR3 nucleotides are TGTGCCAGCAGCTATGGACAGAACACCGGGGAGCTGTTTTTT. This translates into CASSYGQNTGELFF. The rearrangement joins TRBV3-1 (or the pseudogene TRBV3-2) to TRBJ2-2, with TRBD1 as a possible D gene (5 bases). The germline V gene has CDR1 LGHDT and CDR2 YNNKEL (reference sequence). The ends were cut back, 5 bases at V and 1 base at J, with 8 bases in the middle. This CDR3 has 14 residues.

This chain connects TRBV7-2 to TRBJ2-1; D possibly uses TRBD1 or TRBD2 (5 bases each). The germline V gene has CDR1 SGHTA and CDR2 FQGNSA. Trimming took 4 bases from V and 1 from J, leaving 11 bases between them. The CDR3 has 15 residues. The CDR3 reads CASSSYGASYNEQFF. CDR3 nucleotide sequence: TGTGCCAGCAGCTCATACGGGGCATCCTACAATGAGCAGTTCTTC. Full variable domain (remainder filled in from reference TRBV7-2 and TRBJ2-1): GAGVSQSPSNKVTEKGKDVELRCDPISGHTALYWYRQSLGQGLEFLIYFQGNSAPDKSGLPSDRFSAERTGGSVSTLTIQRTQQEDSAVYLCASSSYGASYNEQFFGPGTRLTVL.

This clone showed up just once. The J gene is TRBJ2-6, the V gene TRBV7-9; no reliable D call. The V gene lost 1 base and the J gene lost 3 bases, with 16 bases spanning the gap. The V gene's germline CDR1 is SEHNR and CDR2 FQNEAQ (reference sequence). This CDR3 is 18 amino acids long. The CDR3 DNA follows: TGTGCCAGCAGCTTAGTTGGGCGGTGGATCGGTGGGGCCAACGTCCTGACTTTC. It encodes CASSLVGRWIGGANVLTF.

The chain recombines TRBV6-5 with TRBJ1-2, with D maybe TRBD1 (6 bases). From germline, CDR1 is MNHEY and CDR2 SVGAGI. Trimming took 0 bases from V and 8 from J, leaving 19 bases between them. The CDR3 is made up of 16 amino acids. CDR3 amino acids: CASSYSRTAALWGYTF. CDR3 DNA: TGTGCCAGCAGTTACTCGAGGACAGCAGCCTTGTGGGGCTACACCTTC.

This clone was counted a single time. The rearrangement joins TRBV10-3 to TRBJ2-7, with TRBD2 matching 10 bases. CDR1 and CDR2 (germline): ENHRY, SYGVKD. The V gene end was trimmed by 6 bases and the J gene end by 5 bases; junction bases not matched to a gene: 13. CDR3 length: 16 amino acids. For the CDR3, the DNA is TGTGCCATCAGGGATCCCCTAGCGGGAGATAGCAACGAGCAGTACTTC. Residues: CAIRDPLAGDSNEQYF.

The chain recombines TRBV4-1 with TRBJ2-2; D is unresolved. V was trimmed by 5 bases and J by 2 bases, leaving 9 bases between them. The CDR3 sequence is 14 residues long. The germline gives CDR1 MGHRA, CDR2 YSYEKL. The CDR3 loop reads CASSSLDNTGELFF. The CDR3 DNA is TGCGCCAGCAGCTCTCTAGATAACACCGGGGAGCTGTTTTTT.

J is TRBJ1-1 and V is TRBV7-9, with TRBD1 identical over 9 bases. Per germline, CDR1 SEHNR and CDR2 FQNEAQ (reference sequence). V dropped 5 bases and J dropped 1; count of bases not matched to a gene: 8. This CDR3 is built from 16 residues. The CDR3: CASSTSGTGTNTEAFF. The CDR3 DNA reads TGTGCCAGCAGCACATCCGGGACAGGGACGAACACTGAAGCTTTCTTT.

The V call is TRBV5-1, the J call TRBJ2-3; maybe TRBD2 (5 bases). The CDR3 contains 15 residues. Germline CDR1 SGHRS, CDR2 YFSETQ. V was clipped by 6 bases and J by 2 bases, with 16 bases between them. This chain's CDR3 is CASTHRERYTDTQYF. The CDR3 coding sequence is TGCGCCAGCACCCATCGCGAGCGGTACACAGATACGCAGTATTTT.